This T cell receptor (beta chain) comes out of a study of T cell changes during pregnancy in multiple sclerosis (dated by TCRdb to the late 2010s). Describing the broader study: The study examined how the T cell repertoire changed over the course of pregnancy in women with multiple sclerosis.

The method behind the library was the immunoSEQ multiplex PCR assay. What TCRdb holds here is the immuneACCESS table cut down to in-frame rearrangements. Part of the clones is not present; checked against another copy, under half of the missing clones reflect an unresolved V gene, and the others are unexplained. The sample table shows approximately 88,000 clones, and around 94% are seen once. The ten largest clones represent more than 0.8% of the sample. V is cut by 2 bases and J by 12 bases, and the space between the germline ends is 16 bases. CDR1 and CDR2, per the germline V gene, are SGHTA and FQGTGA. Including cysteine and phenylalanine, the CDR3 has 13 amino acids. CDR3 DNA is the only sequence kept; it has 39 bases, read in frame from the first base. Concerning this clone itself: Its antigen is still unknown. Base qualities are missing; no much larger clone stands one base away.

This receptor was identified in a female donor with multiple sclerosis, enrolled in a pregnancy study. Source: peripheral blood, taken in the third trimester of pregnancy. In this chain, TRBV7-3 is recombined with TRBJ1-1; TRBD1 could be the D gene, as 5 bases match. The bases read TGTGCCAGCAGCTTATCCCCGCAGGGAACAACTTTCTTT. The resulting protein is CASSLSPQGTTFF.